Below are 15 T cell receptor beta chains sequenced from a single sample in a study of response to subunit inactivated influenza vaccine. TCRdb re-derived calls from the RT-PCR reads in MiXCR, one entry per CDR3 protein. The sample lists fewer than 250,000 distinct CDR3 sequences; over 13% were seen once. This sample comprised CD8+ T cells sorted from PBMCs, obtained roughly 5 days after vaccination. All receptors derive from a man aged 50 to 59 who received an inactivated influenza vaccine.

Only a few counts were recorded for this clonotype. The chain carries TRBV7-9 and TRBJ2-7; 12 nucleotides match TRBD1. CDR3 length: 17 residues. With 0 bases clipped from V and 2 bases from J, the junction kept 5 bases outside the gene matches. Germline CDR1 reads SEHNR; CDR2 reads FQNEAQ (reference sequence). The chain's CDR3 is CASSLAWDRGLAYEQYF. CDR3 sequence (DNA): TGTGCCAGCAGCTTAGCCTGGGACAGGGGGCTCGCCTACGAGCAGTACTTC.

There are many counts of this clonotype. This sequence joins TRBV15 and TRBJ2-1; D remains unclear. Germline values: CDR1 LNHNV, CDR2 YYDKDF (reference sequence). There are 14 residues in the CDR3. Trimming pared 0 bases from V and 3 bases from J, leaving 6 bases between. In DNA form, the CDR3 reads TGTGCCACCAGCAGAGATACCAGCTACAATGAGCAGTTCTTC. It translates to CATSRDTSYNEQFF.

In its sample, this clonotype was seen many times. J is TRBJ1-1 and V is TRBV7-6; D is ambiguous. From germline, CDR1 is SGHVS and CDR2 FNYEAQ. The length of the CDR3 is 13 residues. V gave up 4 bases and J gave up 0 bases, with 6 bases separating them. The CDR3 nucleotides are TGTGCCAGCAGCTCCGGGTTGAACACTGAAGCTTTCTTT. It encodes CASSSGLNTEAFF.

The table lists this clonotype with a few counts. This chain connects TRBV7-9 to TRBJ2-1, with D possibly being TRBD2 (5 bases). This CDR3 region has 16 residues. Germline V gene sequence: CDR1 SEHNR, CDR2 FQNEAQ (reference sequence). Trimming cost V 4 bases and J 3 bases, with 16 bases left between them. CDR3 residues: CASSSRGQPIYNEQFF. The CDR3 DNA is TGTGCCAGCAGCTCTCGAGGGCAGCCTATCTACAATGAGCAGTTCTTC.

V is TRBV12-3 or TRBV12-4 and J is TRBJ2-7, with D unresolved. The CDR3 is 15 residues long. V was trimmed by 5 bases and J by 1 base, leaving 15 bases between them. CDR3 DNA: TGTGCCAGCAGTCTCACTGACAAGGAGTCCTACGAGCAGTACTTC. Its protein product is CASSLTDKESYEQYF.

The table lists this clonotype with many counts. J is TRBJ2-5 and V is TRBV6-5; D is unresolved. CDR3 length: 13 residues. The V gene's germline CDR1 is MNHEY and CDR2 SVGAGI. Between the trimmed V and J ends, which lost 1 base and 1 base, there was a span of 4 bases. CDR3 in amino acids: CASSYYRQETQYF. As DNA, the CDR3 is TGTGCCAGCAGTTACTATCGCCAAGAGACCCAGTACTTC.

V and J are TRBV20-1 and TRBJ1-5; 9 bases map to TRBD1. The junction had 8 bases not matched to a gene; V was cut back by 2 bases and J by 6 bases. Per the germline V gene, CDR1 is DFQATT and CDR2 is SNEGSKA (reference sequence). CDR3 length equals 15 residues. CDR3 sequence (DNA): TGCAGTGCTAGATCCGGACAGGGGAATTCTCAGCCCCAGCATTTT. It translates to CSARSGQGNSQPQHF.

This clonotype was counted only a few times. The V and J genes are TRBV4-1 and TRBJ1-2; 11 bases map to TRBD1. Germline assignment: CDR1 MGHRA and CDR2 YSYEKL. The CDR3 is 16 amino acids. J lost 2 bases, V lost 0 bases, and 2 bases had no gene match. CDR3 sequence: CASSQDGQGANYGYTF. For the CDR3, the DNA is TGCGCCAGCAGCCAAGATGGACAGGGGGCAAACTATGGCTACACCTTC.

This clonotype was seen a few times. The V and J genes are TRBV14 and TRBJ2-2; D gene ambiguous. Germline V gene lookup returns CDR1 SGHDN and CDR2 FVKESK. Deletions cut 9 bases from V and 7 bases from J, with 6 bases between. The CDR3 is made up of 10 amino acids. CDR3 sequence reads: CARIDGELFF. CDR3 bases: TGTGCCAGGATTGACGGGGAGCTGTTTTTT.

V and J are TRBV20-1 and TRBJ1-1; D gene unclear. CDR3 length: 12 amino acids. Germline CDR1 and CDR2: DFQATT and SNEGSKA (reference sequence). The V and J ends lost 6 bases and 5 bases respectively, with 13 bases between them. The CDR3 nucleotides read TGCAGTGCCCCTATTGATGGGACTGAAGCTTTCTTT. Translating it yields CSAPIDGTEAFF.

This clonotype was found many times. The V gene is TRBV5-1, the J gene TRBJ1-2, with TRBD1 as a possible D gene (6 bases). The CDR3 runs 16 residues. Trimming cost V 0 bases and J 0 bases, with 12 bases left between them. Per the germline V gene, CDR1 is SGHRS and CDR2 is YFSETQ. CDR3 residues: CASSLVSRTANYGYTF. CDR3 coding DNA: TGCGCCAGCAGCTTGGTATCCAGGACAGCTAACTATGGCTACACCTTC.

The J gene is TRBJ2-3, the V gene TRBV11-2, with 8 positions matching TRBD1. Germline V gene data show CDR1 as SGHAT and CDR2 as FQNNGV. V dropped 3 bases and J dropped 0; count of bases not matched to a gene: 14. The CDR3 extends over 19 amino acids. CDR3 amino acids: CASSFRHTLGQGSTDTQYF. The CDR3 DNA follows: TGTGCCAGCAGCTTCCGACACACGCTTGGACAGGGTAGCACAGATACGCAGTATTTT.

This clonotype appeared many times. This rearrangement joins TRBV12-3 or TRBV12-4 to TRBJ1-2; D is ambiguous. V shed 5 bases and J shed 8 bases, with 15 bases lying between them. The CDR3 is 13 amino acids. CDR3 loop: CASSRAPLEGYTF. In DNA form, the CDR3 reads TGTGCCAGCAGTCGAGCCCCATTAGAAGGCTACACCTTC.

This clonotype appeared a few times. V usage is TRBV7-8 and J usage is TRBJ2-7, with 7 positions matching TRBD1. This CDR3 region has 15 residues. The germline V gene has CDR1 SGHVS and CDR2 FQNEAQ. V was pared by 5 bases and J by 6 bases, with 13 bases of the junction left unmatched. This CDR3 is CASSKQGPHSLEQYF. The CDR3 DNA is TGTGCCAGCAGCAAACAGGGGCCCCACTCCCTCGAGCAGTACTTC.

This clonotype showed up just a few times. The chain joins TRBV28 to TRBJ2-1; no reliable D call. Germline lookup yields CDR1 MDHEN and CDR2 SYDVKM. The V and J ends lost 6 bases and 3 bases respectively, with 6 bases between them. The CDR3 consists of 12 residues. In DNA form, the CDR3 reads TGTGCCAGCAGCCTCTACTACAATGAGCAGTTCTTC. Translation gives CASSLYYNEQFF.